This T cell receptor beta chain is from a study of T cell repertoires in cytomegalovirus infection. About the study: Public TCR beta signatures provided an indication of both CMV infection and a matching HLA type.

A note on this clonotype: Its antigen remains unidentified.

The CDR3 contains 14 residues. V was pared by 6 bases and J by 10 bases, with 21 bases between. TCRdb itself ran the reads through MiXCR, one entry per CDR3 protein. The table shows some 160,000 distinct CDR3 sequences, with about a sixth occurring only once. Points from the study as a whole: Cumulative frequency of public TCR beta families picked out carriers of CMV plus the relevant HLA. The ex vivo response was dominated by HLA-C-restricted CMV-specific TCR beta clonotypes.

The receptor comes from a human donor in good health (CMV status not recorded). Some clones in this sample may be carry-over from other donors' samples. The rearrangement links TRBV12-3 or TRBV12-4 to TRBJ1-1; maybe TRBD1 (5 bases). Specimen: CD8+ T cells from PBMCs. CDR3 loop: CASSRKGLGVGAFF. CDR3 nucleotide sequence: TGTGCCAGCAGCCGAAAGGGGTTGGGAGTTGGAGCTTTCTTT.